Each of the 13 T cell receptor beta chains below was sequenced from the same sample in a study of molecular identifiers for immune sequencing clone quantification. TCRdb re-called the PCR reads with MiXCR, one entry per CDR3 protein. The sample yields about 640,000 distinct CDR3 sequences, about 20% seen once. Sample: naive CD8+ T cells from blood, with Jurkat cell RNA spiked in. As for subset: FACS-sorted CD8+CD4-CCR7+CD45RA+ naive T cells. The receptors here all came from a human donor in good health. Some libraries in this study had Jurkat cell RNA spiked in.

This clonotype has ten or more counts. The V gene is TRBV7-9, the J gene TRBJ1-1; perhaps TRBD1 as D (5 bases). Germline V lookup: CDR1 SEHNR, CDR2 FQNEAQ (reference sequence). Trimming cost V 4 bases and J 6 bases, with 9 bases left between them. There are 12 residues in the CDR3. The CDR3 protein is CASSSGGAEAFF. CDR3 DNA sequence: TGTGCCAGCAGCTCCGGGGGGGCTGAAGCTTTCTTT.

This clonotype has at least ten counts. The V call is TRBV5-1, the J call TRBJ2-2; weak D call: TRBD2 (5 bases). This CDR3 has 15 amino acids. Looked up from germline, CDR1 is SGHRS and CDR2 is YFSETQ. Trimming shortened V by 1 base and J by 8 bases, and 15 bases separated the two germline ends. The CDR3 nucleotides are TGCGCCAGCAGCTTGCTCGGGGTCGTGACTGGGGAGCTGTTTTTT. As protein: CASSLLGVVTGELFF. The full variable domain, its missing parts supplied by reference TRBV5-1 and TRBJ2-2, is KAGVTQTPRYLIKTRGQQVTLSCSPISGHRSVSWYQQTPGQGLQFLFEYFSETQRNKGNFPGRFSGRQFSNSRSEMNVSTLELGDSALYLCASSLLGVVTGELFFGEGSRLTVL.

This clonotype was recorded a few times. As DNA, the CDR3 is TGTGCCAGCTCAGAAGTACTAGCGGGAGTCTACAATGAGCAGTTCTTC. Its protein is CASSEVLAGVYNEQFF. The chain couples TRBV18 to TRBJ2-1, with 11 bases that match TRBD2. Looked up from germline, CDR1 is KGHSH and CDR2 is LQKENI. V lost 5 bases, J lost 3 bases, and 6 bases stayed unmatched. This CDR3 is built from 16 residues.

This clonotype showed up just a few times. J is TRBJ1-1 and V is TRBV6-1; tentative D call: TRBD1 (5 bases). Germline V gene data show CDR1 as MNHNS and CDR2 as SASEGT. The CDR3 spans 15 residues. V lost 2 bases, J lost 6 bases, and 16 bases lay in between. The CDR3 DNA reads TGTGCCAGCAGTGAAAAAGTCCGACAGCCCCCTGAAGCTTTCTTT. Protein: CASSEKVRQPPEAFF.

The table lists this clonotype with many counts. The V and J genes are TRBV6-5 and TRBJ2-2, with D uncertain. This CDR3 has 12 amino acids. The germline gives CDR1 MNHEY, CDR2 SVGAGI. V lost 6 bases and J lost 6, with 8 bases in between. CDR3 amino acids: CASRVSAGELFF. CDR3 coding DNA: TGTGCCAGCAGGGTTTCGGCCGGGGAGCTGTTTTTT.

This clonotype appeared many times. The chain carries TRBV11-2 and TRBJ2-5; no firm D call. V was clipped by 3 bases and J by 4 bases, with 3 bases between them. The CDR3 loop spans 11 amino acids. Germline-derived CDR1 and CDR2 are SGHAT and FQNNGV. For the CDR3, the DNA is TGTGCCAGCAGCTTCGTAGAGACCCAGTACTTC. Residues: CASSFVETQYF.

About this clonotype itself: The junction shows a germline mismatch at one end, possibly a read error. The chain is built from TRBV7-2 and TRBJ1-1, with no clear D. Germline V gene lookup returns CDR1 SGHTA and CDR2 FQGNSA. The CDR3 sequence is 17 residues long. The CDR3 loop is CAGSGRVPPDENTEAFF. The CDR3 nucleotides are TGTGCCGGCAGCGGTCGGGTCCCCCCCGATGAGAACACTGAAGCTTTCTTT.

Comments on this clonotype: A read error is possible here, since a much larger clone lies one base away. The chain recombines TRBV30 with TRBJ2-1; 7 positions match TRBD1. The CDR3 totals 15 residues. CDR1 is GTSNPN, CDR2 SVGIG, per germline (reference sequence). The CDR3 DNA is TGTGCCTGGATTCCACAGGGGCCCCTCTACAATGGGCAGTTCTTC. Protein sequence: CAWIPQGPLYNGQFF.

As to this clonotype: Germline and junction disagree at one end, which may indicate a read error. The gene calls are TRBV2 and TRBJ2-1, with 10 bases lining up with TRBD2. CDR3 size: 13 residues. CDR1 and CDR2 (germline): SNHLY, FYNNEI. In DNA, the CDR3 is TGTGCCAGCGGGGGTGGACTAGCGGTTGCTATCGTCTTC. Protein product: CASGGGLAVAIVF.

This clonotype was detected ten times or more. This chain uses TRBV5-4 with TRBJ1-2, with a weak D call TRBD1 (6 bases). This CDR3 has 16 residues. V lost 4 bases to trimming and J lost 4 bases, with 20 bases between them. The germline CDR1 and CDR2 sequences are SGHNT and YYREEE (reference sequence). This CDR3 is CASSAGFSQGPYGYTF. CDR3 coding DNA: TGTGCCAGCAGCGCCGGATTCTCCCAGGGGCCCTATGGCTACACCTTC.

This clonotype was observed a handful of times. This chain connects TRBV28 to TRBJ2-3, with D unresolved. Trimming took 3 bases from V and 0 from J, leaving 13 bases between them. Per germline, CDR1 MDHEN and CDR2 SYDVKM. This CDR3 comprises 16 residues. CDR3 protein: CASSFLMSTSTDTQYF. Written as DNA, the CDR3 is TGTGCCAGCAGTTTTCTGATGTCGACTAGCACAGATACGCAGTATTTT. The variable domain in full, with the rest retrieved from reference TRBV28 and TRBJ2-3, is DVKVTQSSRYLVKRTGEKVFLECVQDMDHENMFWYRQDPGLGLRLIYFSYDVKMKEKGDIPEGYSVSREKKERFSLILESASTNQTSMYLCASSFLMSTSTDTQYFGPGTRLTVL.

The chain has TRBV18 and TRBJ1-2; D gene unclear. CDR1 is KGHSH, CDR2 LQKENI, per germline. The V end lost 4 bases, the J end lost 2 bases, and 5 bases lay between the germline ends. This CDR3 is 12 amino acids long. Here the CDR3 reads CASSLDNYGYTF. The CDR3 bases are TGTGCCAGCTCACTAGACAACTATGGCTACACCTTC.

This clonotype was counted at least ten times. The J gene is TRBJ2-5, the V gene TRBV6-5; TRBD1 might be the D (5 bases). This CDR3 is 13 amino acids long. Germline lookup yields CDR1 MNHEY and CDR2 SVGAGI. The ends were cut back, 6 bases at V and 0 bases at J, with 8 bases in the middle. In DNA, the CDR3 is TGTGCCAGCAGACAGGAGTACCAAGAGACCCAGTACTTC. Its protein product is CASRQEYQETQYF.